Listed below are T cell receptor beta chains from one sample, sequenced in a study of blood T cell repertoires in COVID-19. Clones were sequenced by immunoSEQ multiplex PCR, and TCRdb holds only the in-frame ones, with some missing. The sample records tens of thousands of clones, 80% to 90% being singletons. The sample comprised peripheral blood. Receptor source: a human donor in a cohort sampled during active COVID-19. CDR3s include the opening cysteine and the closing phenylalanine or tryptophan. A D gene is named only where the DNA matches it firmly. The size of a clone is reported for some rows only, either as once, few or many, or as a class for expanded clones.

V,J,size,D,CDR3,DNA
TRBV6-4,TRBJ2-1,once,TRBD2,CASSGSPGGGFDNEQFF,TGTGCCAGCAGTGGATCCCCCGGGGGGGGCTTCGACAATGAGCAGTTCTTC
TRBV18,TRBJ2-2,-,-,CASSQQGSGELFF,TGTGCCAGCTCCCAGCAGGGCTCCGGGGAGCTGTTTTTT
TRBV27,TRBJ2-4,once,-,CASSFRNIQYF,TGTGCCAGCAGTTTTCGAAACATTCAGTACTTC
TRBV2,TRBJ2-1,once,TRBD2,CASRRGSLAGFSYNEQFF,TGTGCCAGCAGGAGAGGGTCCCTAGCGGGGTTCTCCTACAATGAGCAGTTCTTC
TRBV12-3/TRBV12-4,TRBJ1-2,once,-,CASSSGQGYGYTF,TGTGCCAGCAGCTCCGGGCAGGGTTATGGCTACACCTTC
TRBV7-8,TRBJ2-1,-,-,CASSLDANNEQFF,TGTGCCAGCAGCTTAGACGCGAACAATGAGCAGTTCTTC
TRBV2,TRBJ2-7,-,-,CASSGGRGRTDFSEQYF,TGTGCCAGCAGTGGGGGGCGCGGTCGAACAGACTTCAGCGAGCAGTACTTC
TRBV7-3,TRBJ2-7,-,-,CASSLSGGASAQYF,TGTGCCAGCAGCTTATCGGGGGGCGCATCTGCGCAGTACTTC
TRBV2,TRBJ2-7,-,TRBD2,CASRRLGEGPYEQYF,TGTGCCAGCAGGCGATTGGGGGAGGGACCCTACGAGCAGTACTTC
TRBV10-1,TRBJ2-1,-,TRBD2,CASSVAGGPYNEQFF,TGCGCCAGCAGTGTCGCGGGAGGGCCGTACAATGAGCAGTTCTTC
TRBV28,TRBJ1-2,-,-,CASIHRGSTGGGYTF,TGTGCCAGCATCCACCGGGGGTCTACGGGGGGAGGCTACACCTTC
TRBV9,TRBJ2-1,-,TRBD2,CASSDSLAGEKNEQFF,TGTGCCAGCAGCGACTCACTAGCGGGAGAAAAGAATGAGCAGTTCTTC
TRBV18,TRBJ2-2,-,-,CASSQTHPNTGELFF,TGTGCCAGCTCACAAACACATCCGAACACCGGGGAGCTGTTTTTT
TRBV18,TRBJ2-1,-,-,CASGTSPSSDSYNEQFF,TGTGCCAGTGGCACTAGTCCGTCTAGCGACTCCTACAATGAGCAGTTCTTC
TRBV6-5,TRBJ2-7,-,TRBD1,CASSYQPTGDHEQYF,TGTGCCAGCAGTTACCAGCCTACAGGGGACCACGAGCAGTACTTC
TRBV24-1,TRBJ2-1,-,-,CATSDTDRQFF,TGTGCCACCAGTGACACGGACAGACAGTTCTTC
TRBV29-1,TRBJ1-4,-,-,CSVDEGRGATNEKLFF,TGCAGCGTTGACGAGGGGAGGGGGGCAACTAATGAAAAACTGTTTTTT
TRBV2,TRBJ1-1,-,-,CAGRQEIANTEAFF,TGTGCCGGTCGACAGGAGATAGCGAACACTGAAGCTTTCTTT
TRBV11-3,TRBJ2-1,-,-,CASSLAFSSYNEQFF,TGTGCCAGCAGCTTAGCCTTCTCCTCCTACAATGAGCAGTTCTTC
TRBV24-1,TRBJ2-3,once,-,CATSDLKFAGTDTQYF,TGTGCCACCAGTGATTTGAAATTTGCGGGAACAGATACGCAGTATTTT
TRBV2,TRBJ2-7,-,-,CASSEETGWVHEQYF,TGTGCCAGCAGTGAAGAGACGGGATGGGTCCACGAGCAGTACTTC
TRBV7-9,TRBJ2-2,-,-,CASSLVPSSTGELFF,TGTGCCAGCAGCTTAGTCCCTAGCTCGACCGGGGAGCTGTTTTTT
TRBV30,TRBJ2-7,-,TRBD1,CAWNRGSYEQYF,TGTGCCTGGAACAGGGGATCCTACGAGCAGTACTTC
TRBV28,TRBJ1-3,medium-sized,TRBD1,CASSPVPQGSGNTIYF,TGTGCCAGCAGCCCCGTGCCACAGGGGTCTGGAAACACCATATATTTT
TRBV9,TRBJ2-3,-,-,CASSAQGGTDTQYF,TGTGCCAGCAGCGCACAGGGTGGCACAGATACGCAGTATTTT
TRBV7-3,TRBJ2-3,-,-,CASSLGTSTDTQYF,TGTGCCAGCAGCTTAGGGACTAGCACAGATACGCAGTATTTT
TRBV6-1,TRBJ1-3,few,-,CASSEARSGNTIYF,TGTGCCAGCAGTGAAGCGCGATCTGGAAACACCATATATTTT
TRBV10-3,TRBJ2-3,-,TRBD2,CAIGARVSGTDTQYF,TGTGCCATCGGAGCCCGGGTTAGCGGGACAGATACGCAGTATTTT
TRBV14,TRBJ2-5,-,-,CASRGSGETQYF,TGTGCCAGCAGGGGCAGCGGAGAGACCCAGTACTTC
TRBV5-4,TRBJ2-5,-,TRBD2,CASSPLAGEEETQYF,TGTGCCAGCAGCCCTTTAGCGGGAGAGGAGGAGACCCAGTACTTC
TRBV3-1/TRBV3-2,TRBJ1-1,-,-,CASSQGQMNTEAFF,TGTGCCAGCAGCCAAGGACAAATGAACACTGAAGCTTTCTTT
TRBV7-9,TRBJ1-2,-,-,CASSPWASNYGYTF,TGTGCCAGCAGCCCTTGGGCGAGTAACTATGGCTACACCTTC
TRBV28,TRBJ2-2,-,TRBD2,CASLRGTRLTGELFF,TGTGCCAGCCTCCGCGGGACTAGGCTCACCGGGGAGCTGTTTTTT
TRBV9,TRBJ2-1,-,-,CASSVEWVGGLNEQFF,TGTGCCAGCAGCGTAGAATGGGTGGGTGGGCTGAATGAGCAGTTCTTC
TRBV5-1,TRBJ2-1,once,TRBD2,CASSLNGLAGYYNSYNEQFF,TGCGCCAGCAGCCTTAATGGACTAGCGGGATATTATAACTCCTACAATGAGCAGTTCTTC
TRBV30,TRBJ1-6,-,-,CAWSVGQSSYNSPLHF,TGTGCCTGGAGTGTAGGACAGTCCAGCTATAATTCACCCCTCCACTTT
TRBV11-2,TRBJ2-3,-,TRBD2,CASSLDGLAGVTDTQYF,TGTGCCAGCAGCTTAGATGGGCTAGCGGGGGTCACAGATACGCAGTATTTT
TRBV5-1,TRBJ2-2,few,TRBD2,CASSLLAGGQGELFF,TGCGCCAGCAGCTTACTAGCGGGAGGTCAGGGGGAGCTGTTTTTT
TRBV5-1,TRBJ2-6,-,-,CASSPLGGLAGANVLTF,TGCGCCAGCAGCCCCCTGGGGGGGCTAGCTGGGGCCAACGTCCTGACTTTC
TRBV5-1,TRBJ2-1,-,-,CASSLGAGSQDEQFF,TGCGCCAGCAGCTTGGGGGCGGGGTCCCAGGATGAGCAGTTCTTC
TRBV6-6,TRBJ2-4,few,-,CASSYVSGVAKNIQYF,TGTGCCAGCAGTTACGTCAGCGGAGTAGCCAAAAACATTCAGTACTTC
TRBV19,TRBJ2-3,-,TRBD2,CASTLRGVTDTQYF,TGTGCCAGTACCCTGCGGGGGGTCACAGATACGCAGTATTTT